This entry lists 21 T cell receptor beta chains sequenced from one sample in a study of identifying expanded T cells in peripheral blood. Data came from immunoSEQ multiplex PCR; TCRdb stores just in-frame clones and leaves some out. The sample comprises approximately 83,000 clones, around 84% of which are singletons, and around 4% rests with the top ten. Source material: blood. The source is a person between 18 and 75 years old in good health.

J is TRBJ1-5 and V is TRBV2; a weak D match, TRBD1 (6 bases). Germline V gene data show CDR1 as SNHLY and CDR2 as FYNNEI. The CDR3 extends over 14 amino acids. Trimming took off 7 bases at V and 2 bases at J, with 12 bases between the two ends. The CDR3 is CASKKGEGNQPQHF. CDR3 coding DNA: TGTGCCAGCAAAAAGGGGGAGGGCAATCAGCCCCAGCATTTT.

This chain links TRBV18 with TRBJ2-2; D is possibly TRBD2 (7 bases). This CDR3 spans 18 amino acids. V lost 1 base and J lost 6, with 21 bases in between. CDR1 is KGHSH and CDR2 is LQKENI in the germline V gene. The CDR3 DNA reads as TGTGCCAGCTCACCACGGGGGGGCGAAGGGATCGTTCCCGGGGAGCTGTTTTTT. Protein: CASSPRGGEGIVPGELFF.

The CDR3: CAWSVQYEQFF. In DNA form, the CDR3 reads TGTGCCTGGAGTGTGCAGTATGAGCAGTTCTTC. The rearrangement joins TRBV30 to TRBJ2-1; D is unresolved. Trimming removed 0 bases at V and 8 bases at J, with 5 bases between. Germline V gene data show CDR1 as GTSNPN and CDR2 as SVGIG (reference sequence). This CDR3 is 11 amino acids long. The variable domain in full, completed from reference TRBV30 and TRBJ2-1, reads SQTIHQWPATLVQPVGSPLSLECTVEGTSNPNLYWYRQAAGRGLQLLFYSVGIGQISSEVPQNLSASRPQDRQFILSSKKLLLSDSGFYLCAWSVQYEQFFGPGTRLTVL.

Written as DNA, the CDR3 is TGCGCCAGCAGCTTGGCGGGATCAAGTTACAATGAGCAGTTCTTC. As protein: CASSLAGSSYNEQFF. The chain is built from TRBV5-1 and TRBJ2-1, with a possible D match to TRBD2 (5 bases). The CDR3 is 15 residues long. The ends were cut back, 0 bases at V and 4 bases at J, with 11 bases in the middle. CDR1 is SGHRS and CDR2 is YFSETQ in the germline V gene.

V usage is TRBV7-2 and J usage is TRBJ1-6; tentatively, D is TRBD1 (6 bases). The CDR3 is made up of 15 amino acids. Germline-derived CDR1 and CDR2 are SGHTA and FQGNSA. Trimming stripped 1 base from V and 7 bases from J, with 11 bases between. This CDR3 is CASSLGGGLNSPLHF. The DNA of the CDR3 is TGTGCCAGCAGCTTAGGGGGGGGCCTGAATTCACCCCTCCACTTT.

The chain carries TRBV7-2 and TRBJ1-2; weak D call: TRBD1 (6 bases). CDR3 length equals 15 residues. Germline V gene sequence: CDR1 SGHTA, CDR2 FQGNSA. V dropped 1 base and J dropped 8 bases, with 17 bases sitting between them. The CDR3 is CASSLGVTGLRGYTF. The CDR3 DNA sequence: TGTGCCAGCAGCTTAGGGGTAACAGGGCTTCGAGGCTACACCTTC.

The chain recombines TRBV29-1 with TRBJ1-2; D gene uncertain. The CDR3 is made up of 13 amino acids. The germline CDR1 and CDR2 sequences are SQVTM and ANQGSEA. V was pared by 6 bases and J by 6 bases, with 17 bases between. The CDR3 loop reads CSVVKTEGDGYTF. DNA for the CDR3: TGCAGCGTCGTAAAAACAGAGGGCGATGGCTACACCTTC.

This chain links TRBV10-3 with TRBJ1-2; 9 bases map to TRBD1. The germline V gene encodes CDR1 ENHRY and CDR2 SYGVKD. V lost 8 bases, J lost 3 bases, and 10 bases stayed unmatched. The CDR3 has 15 amino acids. The CDR3 reads CAIWDREVGDYGYTF. The DNA for the CDR3 is TGTGCCATCTGGGACAGGGAGGTCGGCGACTATGGCTACACCTTC.

The table lists this clone with a few counts. Other DNA sequences in this sample translate to the same CDR3. The V call is TRBV11-3, the J call TRBJ2-5; no definite D call. CDR3 length equals 13 residues. CDR1 and CDR2 from the germline V gene are SGHNT and YENEEA. V shed 1 base and J shed 2 bases, with 5 bases lying between them. CDR3 DNA sequence: TGTGCCAGCAGCTTAGCGCAGCAAGAGACCCAGTACTTC. Translated: CASSLAQQETQYF. Based on the CDR3 plus reference TRBV11-3 and TRBJ2-5, the full variable domain is EAGVVQSPRYKIIEKKQPVAFWCNPISGHNTLYWYLQNLGQGPELLIRYENEEAVDDSQLPKDRFSAERLKGVDSTLKIQPAELGDSAVYLCASSLAQQETQYFGPGTRLLVL.

The chain combines TRBV2 with TRBJ2-7, with 7 nucleotides matching TRBD1. Unmatched junction bases numbered 4, after V lost 5 bases and J lost 6 bases. The germline V gene encodes CDR1 SNHLY and CDR2 FYNNEI. The length of the CDR3 is 12 residues. For the CDR3, the DNA is TGTGCCAGCAGTAGACAGGGCTTCGAGCAGTACTTC. This translates into CASSRQGFEQYF.

The chain recombines TRBV6-5 with TRBJ1-1, with a tentative D call TRBD1 (5 bases). The CDR3 length is 15 residues. CDR1 and CDR2 (germline): MNHEY, SVGAGI. Trimming left V 4 bases short and J 1 base short, with 13 bases between. CDR3 in amino acids: CASSWGERKNTEAFF. In DNA, the CDR3 is TGTGCCAGCAGTTGGGGGGAAAGAAAGAACACTGAAGCTTTCTTT.

V is TRBV7-6 and J is TRBJ1-1; 7 positions agree with TRBD1. Trimming took 5 bases from V and 5 from J; bases not matched to a gene: 11. The germline V gene has CDR1 SGHVS and CDR2 FNYEAQ. This CDR3 spans 15 amino acids. CDR3 in amino acids: CASSPRQGFVTEAFF. CDR3 in DNA: TGTGCCAGCAGCCCACGACAGGGTTTTGTAACTGAAGCTTTCTTT.

This clone is a singleton in its sample. J is TRBJ2-1 and V is TRBV2, with 8 bases that match TRBD1. The junction had 5 bases not matched to a gene; V was cut back by 6 bases and J by 7 bases. The CDR3 extends over 13 amino acids. Germline-derived CDR1 and CDR2 are SNHLY and FYNNEI. CDR3 protein: CASSRDRGNEQFF. CDR3 DNA: TGTGCCAGCAGCCGCGACAGGGGTAATGAGCAGTTCTTC. Drawing the rest from reference TRBV2 and TRBJ2-1, the complete variable domain is EPEVTQTPSHQVTQMGQEVILRCVPISNHLYFYWYRQILGQKVEFLVSFYNNEISEKSEIFDDQFSVERPDGSNFTLKIRSTKLEDSAMYFCASSRDRGNEQFFGPGTRLTVL.

The chain is built from TRBV5-5 and TRBJ2-3; possible D gene TRBD2, 7 bases. V shed 5 bases and J shed 2 bases, with 18 bases lying between them. CDR1 and CDR2 from the germline V gene are SGHKS and YYEKEE (reference sequence). CDR3 length: 16 amino acids. CDR3 sequence (DNA): TGTGCCAGCAGGCGACGGTGGGGGGGCAACACAGATACGCAGTATTTT. This translates into CASRRRWGGNTDTQYF.

The chain couples TRBV7-8 to TRBJ2-2; D uncertain. Germline lookup yields CDR1 SGHVS and CDR2 FQNEAQ. The V end lost 2 bases, the J end lost 5 bases, and 6 bases lay between the germline ends. CDR3 size: 13 residues. The CDR3 DNA follows: TGTGCCAGCAGCTTATTCTGGACCGGGGAGCTGTTTTTT. As protein: CASSLFWTGELFF.

This chain connects TRBV27 to TRBJ2-2; possibly TRBD1 or TRBD2 for D (5 bases each). The ends were cut back, 3 bases at V and 3 bases at J, with 14 bases in the middle. CDR3 length: 16 amino acids. The germline V gene has CDR1 MNHEY and CDR2 SMNVEV (reference sequence). CDR3 loop: CASSFFGREYTGELFF. In nucleotides, the CDR3 is TGTGCCAGCAGTTTCTTCGGCAGGGAGTACACCGGGGAGCTGTTTTTT.

V and J are TRBV10-3 and TRBJ2-7; D possibly corresponds to TRBD1 (6 bases). From germline, CDR1 is ENHRY and CDR2 SYGVKD. The length of the CDR3 is 13 residues. The V gene lost 11 bases and the J gene lost 2 bases, with 16 bases spanning the gap. The CDR3 here is CAASDQGPYEQYF. CDR3 coding DNA: TGTGCCGCATCAGACCAGGGGCCCTACGAGCAGTACTTC.

The chain couples TRBV18 to TRBJ1-2; D unresolved. The germline CDR1 and CDR2 sequences are KGHSH and LQKENI. V lost 2 bases, J lost 8 bases, and 12 bases lay in between. The CDR3 sequence is 13 residues long. This chain's CDR3 is CASSPGLSGGYTF. The CDR3 DNA is TGTGCCAGCTCACCAGGGCTATCTGGAGGCTACACCTTC.

This sequence joins TRBV7-9 and TRBJ1-2; D unresolved. The V gene's germline CDR1 is SEHNR and CDR2 FQNEAQ (reference sequence). The CDR3 spans 16 residues. V was clipped by 7 bases and J by 4 bases, with 22 bases between them. CDR3 sequence reads: CASTVGSSPEGYGYTF. CDR3 nucleotide sequence: TGTGCCAGCACCGTTGGGTCTTCCCCGGAGGGCTATGGCTACACCTTC.

V and J are TRBV5-1 and TRBJ1-4; D call uncertain. Germline V gene data show CDR1 as SGHRS and CDR2 as YFSETQ. This CDR3 spans 14 amino acids. Trimming took 4 bases from V and 0 from J, leaving 7 bases between them. The CDR3 protein is CASSGLATNEKLFF. As DNA, the CDR3 is TGCGCCAGCAGCGGGCTCGCAACTAATGAAAAACTGTTTTTT.

The chain links TRBV27 to TRBJ2-2; D not resolved. Trimming pared 10 bases from V and 0 bases from J, leaving 9 bases between. Germline CDR1 reads MNHEY; CDR2 reads SMNVEV (reference sequence). The length of the CDR3 is 13 residues. The CDR3 protein is CATAAANTGELFF. As DNA, the CDR3 is TGTGCCACCGCTGCTGCGAACACCGGGGAGCTGTTTTTT.